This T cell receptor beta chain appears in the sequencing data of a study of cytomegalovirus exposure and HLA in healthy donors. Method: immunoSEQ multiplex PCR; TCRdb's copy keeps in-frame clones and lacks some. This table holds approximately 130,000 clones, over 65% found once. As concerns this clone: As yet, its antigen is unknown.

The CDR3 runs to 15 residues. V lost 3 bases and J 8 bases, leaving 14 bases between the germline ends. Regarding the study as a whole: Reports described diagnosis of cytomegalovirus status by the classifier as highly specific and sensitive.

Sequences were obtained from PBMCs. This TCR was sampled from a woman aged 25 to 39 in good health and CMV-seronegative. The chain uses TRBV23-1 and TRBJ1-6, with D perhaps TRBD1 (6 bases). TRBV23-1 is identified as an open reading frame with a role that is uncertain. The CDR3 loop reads CASSHANRADSPLHF. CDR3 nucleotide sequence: TGCGCCAGCAGTCATGCGAACAGGGCTGATTCACCCCTCCACTTT.